This T cell receptor (beta chain) was recorded in a study of T cells in Graves' hyperthyroidism and ophthalmopathy. Study in general: Once the initial diagnosis was made, peripheral blood was obtained before any treatment. The study's findings and limits: Classification by a 13 V-J model distinguished ophthalmopathy from stable hyperthyroidism. Most clonotypes expanded in the thyroid (above 0.001) were also present in blood.

V lost 1 base and J lost 9; bases outside the gene matches: 23. Germline V lookup: CDR1 KGHDR, CDR2 SFDVKD. This CDR3 contains 20 residues. Researchers took RNA transcripts and amplified the TCR beta CDR3 regions from them. A first-round RT-PCR of the TCR CDR3 used the HTBI primer set. TCRdb re-analysed the multiplex PCR reads in MiXCR, keeping a single row per CDR3 protein. The sample holds 500,000 to 600,000 distinct CDR3 sequences, around 17% seen once. This clonotype was detected many times. Its antigen is unknown. The gene calls are TRBV24-1 and TRBJ1-2; 9 bases fit TRBD1. The TCR comes from a young woman with Graves' hyperthyroidism. The sequenced sample was blood. CDR3 region: CATSDFVESGQGGSWLSYTF. CDR3 nucleotides: TGTGCCACCAGTGATTTCGTCGAGTCGGGACAGGGAGGATCATGGCTCAGCTACACCTTC.